Sequencing of this T cell receptor (beta chain) was carried out in a study of vaccination and CD4 T cells after COVID-19. V dropped 4 bases and J dropped 2 bases, with 14 bases sitting between them. Germline CDR1 LNHDA, CDR2 SQIVND (reference sequence). The CDR3 is 16 residues long. The treatment is: approximately 9-day PBMC culture with coronavirus spike peptide pools or control peptides (ViraFEST assay). This clonotype was recorded once. Its antigen is unknown. Sequence data for DNA of cultured CD4+ T cells were generated by the Oncomine TCR Beta short-read assay. Via MiXCR, TCRdb re-called the PCR reads, giving one row per CDR3 protein. The table includes some 11,000 distinct CDR3 sequences, approximately 80% detected once.

The J gene is TRBJ2-2, the V gene TRBV19; D perhaps matches TRBD1 (6 bases). The source of this sequence is a human donor who had recovered from COVID-19. The specimen was CD4+ T cells from blood, cultured in vitro. CDR3 residues: CASSTKGQINTGELFF. In nucleotides, the CDR3 is TGTGCCAGTAGTACCAAAGGACAGATAAACACCGGGGAGCTGTTTTTT.